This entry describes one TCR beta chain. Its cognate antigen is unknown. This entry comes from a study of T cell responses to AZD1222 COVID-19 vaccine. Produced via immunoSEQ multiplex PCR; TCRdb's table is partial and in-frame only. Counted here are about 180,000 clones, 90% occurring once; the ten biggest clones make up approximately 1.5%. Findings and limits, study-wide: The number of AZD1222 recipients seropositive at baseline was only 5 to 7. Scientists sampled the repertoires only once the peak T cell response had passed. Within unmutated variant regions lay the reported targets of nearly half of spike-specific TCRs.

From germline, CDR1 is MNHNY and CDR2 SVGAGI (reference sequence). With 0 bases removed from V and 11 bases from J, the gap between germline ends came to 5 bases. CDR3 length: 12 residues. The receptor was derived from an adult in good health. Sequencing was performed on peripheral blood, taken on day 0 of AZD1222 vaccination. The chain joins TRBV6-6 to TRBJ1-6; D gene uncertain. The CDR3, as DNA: TGTGCCAGCAGTTACTCAGACGCACCCCTCCACTTT. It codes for CASSYSDAPLHF.